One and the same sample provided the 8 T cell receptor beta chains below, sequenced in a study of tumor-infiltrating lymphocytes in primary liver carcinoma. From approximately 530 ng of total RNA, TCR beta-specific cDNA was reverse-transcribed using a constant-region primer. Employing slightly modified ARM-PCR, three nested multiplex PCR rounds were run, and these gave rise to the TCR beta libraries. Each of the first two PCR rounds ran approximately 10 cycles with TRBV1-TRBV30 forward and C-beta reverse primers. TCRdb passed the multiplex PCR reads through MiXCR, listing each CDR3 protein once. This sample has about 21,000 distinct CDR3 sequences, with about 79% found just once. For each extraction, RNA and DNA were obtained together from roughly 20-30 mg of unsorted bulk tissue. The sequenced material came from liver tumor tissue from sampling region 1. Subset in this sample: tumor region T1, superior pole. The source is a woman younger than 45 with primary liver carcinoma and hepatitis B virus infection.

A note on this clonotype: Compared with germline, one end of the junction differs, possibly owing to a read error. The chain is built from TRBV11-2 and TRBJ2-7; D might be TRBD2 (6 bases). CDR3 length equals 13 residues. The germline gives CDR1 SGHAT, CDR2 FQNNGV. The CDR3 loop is CSSKIAGNYKQYF. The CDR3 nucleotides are TGTTCCAGCAAAATTGCGGGGAACTACAAGCAGTACTTC.

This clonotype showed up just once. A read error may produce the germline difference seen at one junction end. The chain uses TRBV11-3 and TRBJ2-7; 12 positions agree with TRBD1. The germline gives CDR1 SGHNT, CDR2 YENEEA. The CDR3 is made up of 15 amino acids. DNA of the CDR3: TGTGCCGGCAGCCCCGGGACAGGGGGCAACTACGAGCAGTACTTC. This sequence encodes CAGSPGTGGNYEQYF.

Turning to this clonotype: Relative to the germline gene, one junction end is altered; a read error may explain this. CDR3 sequence: CASSLGGFGIGDTEAFF. CDR3 coding DNA: TGTGCCAGCAGCTTGGGAGGGTTTGGTATTGGGGACACCGAAGCTTTCTTT. J is TRBJ1-1 and V is TRBV13; weak D call: TRBD1 (6 bases). The length of the CDR3 is 17 residues. Germline CDR1 PRHDT, CDR2 FYEKMQ (reference sequence). The full variable domain, in which reference TRBV13 and TRBJ1-1 provide the parts outside the CDR3, is AAGVIQSPRHLIKEKRETATLKCYPIPRHDTVYWYQQGPGQDPQFLISFYEKMQSDKGSIPDRFSAQQFSDYHSELNMSSLELGDSALYFCASSLGGFGIGDTEAFFGQGTRLTVV.

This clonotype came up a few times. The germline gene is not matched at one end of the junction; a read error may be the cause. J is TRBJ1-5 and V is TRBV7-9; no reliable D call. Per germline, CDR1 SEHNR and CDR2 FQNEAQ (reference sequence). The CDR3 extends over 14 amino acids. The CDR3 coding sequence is TGTGCCAGCAGCCCCCGGGAGAACAATCAGCCCCACTATTTT. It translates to CASSPRENNQPHYF.

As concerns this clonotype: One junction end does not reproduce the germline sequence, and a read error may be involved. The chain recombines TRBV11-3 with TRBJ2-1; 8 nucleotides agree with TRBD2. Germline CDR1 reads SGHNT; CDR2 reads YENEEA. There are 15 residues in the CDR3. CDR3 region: CASNRLAWGGYEQFF. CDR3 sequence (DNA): TGCGCCAGTAACCGACTAGCGTGGGGGGGGTATGAGCAGTTCTTC.

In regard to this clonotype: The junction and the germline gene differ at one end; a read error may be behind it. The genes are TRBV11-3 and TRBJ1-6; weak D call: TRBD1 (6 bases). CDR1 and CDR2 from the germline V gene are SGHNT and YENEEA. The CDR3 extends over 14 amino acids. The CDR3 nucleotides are TGTGCCAGCGTTCCGGGGGCTGGGAATTCACCCCTTCACTTT. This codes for CASVPGAGNSPLHF.

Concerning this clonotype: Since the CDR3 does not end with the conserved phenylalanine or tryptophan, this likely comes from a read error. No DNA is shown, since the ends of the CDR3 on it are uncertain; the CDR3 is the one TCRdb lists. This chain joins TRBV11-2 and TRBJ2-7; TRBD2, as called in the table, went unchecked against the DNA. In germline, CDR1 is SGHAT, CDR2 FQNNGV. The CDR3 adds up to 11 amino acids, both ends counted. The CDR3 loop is CASSSASSLEY.

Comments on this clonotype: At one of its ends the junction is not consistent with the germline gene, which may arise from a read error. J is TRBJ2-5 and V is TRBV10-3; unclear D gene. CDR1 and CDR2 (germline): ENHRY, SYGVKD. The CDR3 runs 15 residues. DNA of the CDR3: TGTGCCATCAGTGAGTCGGCTACCAGACAAGGGAACCAGTACTTT. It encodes CAISESATRQGNQYF.